This TCR beta chain was retrieved from a study of chemoradiotherapy in HPV16-positive cancers (dated by TCRdb to the early 2020s). As for the study more broadly: Functional T-cell assays on cells from a couple of HPV16-positive patients defined candidate HPV-specific T-cell clones and common TCR motifs. Whether T-cell immunity against the HPV oncoproteins E6 and E7 changes during chemoradiotherapy and whether survival is affected by this immunity were examined in the study. TCR repertoires from some 90 patients with HPV-related cancers were then used to track the candidate HPV-specific TCRs and motifs.

Because repertoires were sampled repeatedly during chemoradiotherapy, clonal expansion in the tumor microenvironment could be followed. Comments on this clone: No cognate antigen has been identified for it. Per-base quality was not reported, and no clone a single base away is much larger than it.

What the study reported, not specific to this receptor: In HPV16-positive patients, expansion of HPV-responsive T cells during chemoradiotherapy was associated with improved recurrence-free survival. Expansion of candidate HPV-specific clones and E7-related TCR motifs was observed in the tumor microenvironment during treatment, whereas no such expansion was observed for non-HPV-specific T cells. The functional definition of HPV-specific T cells came from only a couple of HPV16-positive patients, and the survival association was reported for HPV16-positive patients.

The germline V gene provides CDR1 SGHTA and CDR2 FQGNSA. Cut back by 6 bases and 1 base, the V and J ends lie 1 base apart. From its cysteine to its phenylalanine, the CDR3 spans 12 amino acids. Only the CDR3 DNA stays, 36 bases, in frame from base 1. Library prep was done by the immunoSEQ multiplex PCR assay. TCRdb retrieved this table from immuneACCESS and kept in-frame rearrangements only. Not all clones are present; in checked studies, unresolved V genes account for under half, and no reason is known for the remainder. This sample holds 1,500 to 2,500 clones; 90% were observed only once. The ten largest make up around 10% of the sample.

This material consisted of tumor tissue, taken from a patient who underwent chemoradiotherapy. The rearrangement joined TRBV7-2 to TRBJ2-6, with no confident D gene call. The sequence derives from a human donor with HPV-associated anogenital cancer. Here is the DNA: TGTGCCAGCAGATCTGGGGCCAACGTCCTGACTTTC. Its protein is CASRSGANVLTF.